This is a list of T cell receptor beta chains from one sample in a study of somatic mutations in cytotoxic T cells in rheumatoid arthritis. The method was immunoSEQ multiplex PCR; TCRdb's version includes in-frame clones alone and lacks a portion of them. Here the sample spans 10,000 or so clones, approximately 79% being singletons. Sequenced material: CD8+ T cells sorted from blood. Every receptor here comes from an adult with rheumatoid arthritis. Both conserved end residues are part of each CDR3. The order of the fields is clone size, J gene, D gene, V gene, CDR3 DNA, CDR3 protein. D genes are given only for firm matches. The size of a clone is reported for some rows only, either as once, few or many, or as a class for expanded clones.

-,TRBJ1-5,-,TRBV15,TGTGCCACCAGCAGAGATACAGGTTTCTTCAATCAGCCCCAGCATTTT,CATSRDTGFFNQPQHF
-,TRBJ2-1,TRBD2,TRBV4-3,TGCGCCAGCAGCCCAGGACTAGCGGGAGAGGCCAATGAGCAGTTCTTC,CASSPGLAGEANEQFF
-,TRBJ2-5,-,TRBV9,TGTGCCAGCAGCGGAGACTCAATGGGGGAGACCCAGTACTTC,CASSGDSMGETQYF
-,TRBJ2-7,-,TRBV6-1,TGTGCCAGCAGTGACGGGACGGTAAGCTCCTACGAGCAGTACTTC,CASSDGTVSSYEQYF
once,TRBJ2-3,TRBD1,TRBV11-2,TGTGCCAGCAGCGCCGGGACAGGGACTACAGATACGCAGTATTTT,CASSAGTGTTDTQYF
-,TRBJ2-5,-,TRBV6-5,TGTGCCAGCAGAACCCGGGATTTCAAAGAGACCCAGTACTTC,CASRTRDFKETQYF
-,TRBJ1-4,-,TRBV14,TGTGCCAGCAGCCAAGGGGCAGGGAGGCGTGAAAAACTGTTTTTT,CASSQGAGRREKLFF
-,TRBJ2-7,-,TRBV5-6,TGTGCCAGCAGCTTGTTTCCCGGGGAGCAGTACTTC,CASSLFPGEQYF
-,TRBJ1-2,-,TRBV12-5,TGTGCTAGTGCTCCCCGTGTGGGCGGCTACACCTTC,CASAPRVGGYTF
once,TRBJ2-5,TRBD1,TRBV6-1,TGTGCCAGCAGTGAAAGGGACAGGGTGGAGACCCAGTACTTC,CASSERDRVETQYF
-,TRBJ2-3,-,TRBV7-9,TGTGCCAGCAGTTCTTGGACAGATACGCAGTATTTT,CASSSWTDTQYF
-,TRBJ1-1,TRBD1,TRBV9,TGTGCCAGCAGCGAACCACAGGGGGCGGGCGGGCGAGGTGAAGCTTTCTTT,CASSEPQGAGGRGEAFF
-,TRBJ1-2,TRBD1,TRBV30,TGTGCCTGGTCCGGGGACAGCGCGTATGGCTACACCTTC,CAWSGDSAYGYTF
-,TRBJ2-7,-,TRBV10-3,TGTGCCATCAGTGGGACCCTCCCCTCCTACGAGCAGTACTTC,CAISGTLPSYEQYF
-,TRBJ1-3,TRBD1,TRBV11-2,TGTGCCAGCAGCCCCTGGACAGGGGGCTTGATAAACACCATATATTTT,CASSPWTGGLINTIYF
-,TRBJ2-5,TRBD1,TRBV10-1,TGCGCCAGCAGTGACTCACAAGGACAGGGTCAAGAGACCCAGTACTTC,CASSDSQGQGQETQYF
-,TRBJ2-7,-,TRBV6-1,TGTGCCAGCAGTGAAGACGGGGGACCTTACGAGCAGTACTTC,CASSEDGGPYEQYF
-,TRBJ2-3,-,TRBV27,TGTGCCACGACGTCACTCGAAAGGAACGCAGATACGCAGTATTTT,CATTSLERNADTQYF
-,TRBJ1-5,-,TRBV27,TGTGCCAGTTCTCCCAGTCGGGGGGTGGTATATCAGCCCCAGCATTTT,CASSPSRGVVYQPQHF
few,TRBJ2-7,TRBD2,TRBV7-8,TGTGCCAGCAGCGTTAGCGGGAGCTACGAGCAGTACTTC,CASSVSGSYEQYF
-,TRBJ2-1,-,TRBV5-1,TGCGCCAGCATAAACCTGCACAATGAGCAGTTCTTC,CASINLHNEQFF
once,TRBJ2-5,-,TRBV5-4,TGTGCCAGCAGCTTCTTTGGTGCGGGAACGGCCCAGTACTTC,CASSFFGAGTAQYF
-,TRBJ1-2,TRBD1,TRBV5-1,TGCGCCAGCAGCCTGGACAGGAGCTATGGCTACACCTTC,CASSLDRSYGYTF
-,TRBJ2-7,-,TRBV5-1,TGCGCCAGCAGCTCCCGGACAGACTACGAGCAGTACTTC,CASSSRTDYEQYF
once,TRBJ2-7,TRBD2,TRBV9,TGTGCCAGCAGCCCGGGACTAGCGGGAACCTACGAGCAGTACTTC,CASSPGLAGTYEQYF
-,TRBJ2-2,-,TRBV10-1,TGCGCCAGCAGTGAGTCCAGGGGACCGGGTCTGGGGAACACCGGGGAGCTGTTTTTT,CASSESRGPGLGNTGELFF
-,TRBJ2-7,-,TRBV7-9,TGTGCCAGCAGCCCCCCATGGGAACTAAAAACCTACGAGCAGTACTTC,CASSPPWELKTYEQYF
-,TRBJ2-3,TRBD2,TRBV28,TGTGCCAGCAGTTTTTTTGGCGGGGGGACAGATACGCAGTATTTT,CASSFFGGGTDTQYF
-,TRBJ2-5,-,TRBV28,TGTGCCAGCAGAAATCAACAGGGAGGACTATACCAAGAGACCCAGTACTTC,CASRNQQGGLYQETQYF
-,TRBJ2-7,-,TRBV13,TGTGCCAGCAGCTCCGTGGATCCGGGACCATCCTACGAGCAGTACTTC,CASSSVDPGPSYEQYF
-,TRBJ1-1,TRBD1,TRBV11-3,TGTGCCAGCAGTCAAACAGGGGCGAACACTGAAGCTTTCTTT,CASSQTGANTEAFF
-,TRBJ2-2,-,TRBV15,TGTGCCACCAGCAGAGATAAGATAGGGGGTGGGGCCGGGGAGCTGTTTTTT,CATSRDKIGGGAGELFF
-,TRBJ2-1,TRBD2,TRBV6-1,TGTGCCAACTTAGCGGGAGGGTCCTACAATGAGCAGTTCTTC,CANLAGGSYNEQFF
few,TRBJ1-5,TRBD1,TRBV2,TGTGCCAGCAGGGACAGGGAAGATCAGCCCCAGCATTTT,CASRDREDQPQHF
-,TRBJ2-3,-,TRBV11-3,TGTGCCAGCAGCTCCCGACGGAGCACAGATACGCAGTATTTT,CASSSRRSTDTQYF
-,TRBJ1-2,TRBD1,TRBV30,TGTGCCCTAACAGGGGCCTATGGCTACACCTTC,CALTGAYGYTF
few,TRBJ2-5,-,TRBV6-5,TGTGCCAGCAGTTACAACATGGCACGGACCCAGTACTTC,CASSYNMARTQYF
-,TRBJ1-1,-,TRBV9,TGTGCCAGCAGTTTGAGCAGCATGAACACTGAAGCTTTCTTT,CASSLSSMNTEAFF
-,TRBJ2-7,-,TRBV7-8,TGTGCCAGCAGCCCCGCGATTCGTTTGGGCCGGGACGAGCAGTACTTC,CASSPAIRLGRDEQYF
medium-sized,TRBJ2-3,-,TRBV21-1,TGTGCCAGCGAGAAGCTCCCCGCCCGGGCCCCGAACGCAGATACGCAGTATTTT,CASEKLPARAPNADTQYF
few,TRBJ1-1,-,TRBV9,TGTGCCAGCAGCACCGCGCCTACATCCCGGGATCTAAACACTGAAGCTTTCTTT,CASSTAPTSRDLNTEAFF
-,TRBJ2-1,TRBD2,TRBV6-5,TGTGCCAGCAGTTACGCAGCGGGAGAGGGTTTGAATGAGCAGTTCTTC,CASSYAAGEGLNEQFF